This TCR beta chain was recovered during a study of OX40 agonist ivuxolimab in advanced cancers. Looking at the study overall: Intravenous ivuxolimab was administered to patients every 2 weeks at 0.01 to 10 mg/kg.

Worth noting for this clone: Its antigen is undetermined.

The study's findings and limits: Blood T cells, both CD4+ and CD8+, expanded clonally by week 6 at 0.1 to 3.0 mg/kg. Low normalized clonal expansion also occurred in some nonresponding patients.

Germline lookup yields CDR1 MDHEN and CDR2 SYDVKM. V was trimmed by 5 bases and J by 4 bases, leaving 15 bases between them. CDR3 size: 15 residues. The repertoire was sequenced with immunoSEQ multiplex PCR; TCRdb's copy has only in-frame clones and lacks some. Counted here are roughly 140,000 clones, roughly 94% occurring once; the ten biggest clones make up around 0.31%. Material: CD4+ or CD8+ T cells sorted from blood, obtained in a trial of the OX40 agonist ivuxolimab. This TCR was sampled from an adult with an advanced solid tumor such as melanoma, head and neck, liver or kidney cancer. The chain joins TRBV28 to TRBJ1-5, with a weak D call TRBD1 (5 bases). This CDR3 reads CASSLGPLSNQPQHF. The CDR3 DNA sequence: TGTGCCAGCAGTCTGGGACCCCTCTCGAATCAGCCCCAGCATTTT.